This T cell receptor beta chain derives from a study of cytomegalovirus exposure and HLA in healthy donors. Findings and limits, study-wide: Reportedly, a later analysis found an Asian-associated ancestry cluster had fewer N-insertions than the roughly 700-donor mean. The study dropped some indistinguishable V segments, TRBV6-2 and TRBV6-3 among them. What a later analysis showed was that several of the most significant clusters appeared linked to common viral pathogens.

Researchers ran the PCR with 60 Vbeta and 13 Jbeta primers. Sequenced by immunoSEQ multiplex PCR; TCRdb stores in-frame clones only, minus some. The sample records over 200,000 clones, 82% being singletons. CDR3 size: 15 residues. The germline V gene encodes CDR1 MGHRA and CDR2 YSYEKL. Unmatched junction bases numbered 10, after V lost 5 bases and J lost 9 bases. To note about this clone: Its antigen remains unknown.

The receptor was isolated from a man between 35 and 55 years old in good health and CMV-seropositive. The J gene is TRBJ2-1, the V gene TRBV4-1, with TRBD2 matching 10 bases. Input material: PBMCs. CDR3 sequence (DNA): TGCGCCAGCAGCTTCCTAGCGGGAGAGTATAGTGAGCAGTTCTTC. Translation: CASSFLAGEYSEQFF.